This T cell receptor (beta chain) was recovered during a study of identical twins. Regarding the study as a whole: Alpha sequences that were out-of-frame and twin-shared showed an excess of low generation probability.

The germline V and J ends were trimmed by 2 bases and 2 bases, with 9 bases remaining between them. The CDR3 has 14 residues. Germline V gene lookup returns CDR1 SGHDT and CDR2 YYEEEE. It was template switching that added a universal primer site, and there were unique molecular identifiers on the cDNA. TCRdb reprocessed the 5' RACE reads via MiXCR and lists one record per CDR3 protein. The data show 700,000 or so distinct CDR3 sequences, around 8.3% seen once. This clonotype occurred many times. As yet, its antigen is unknown. Separately, the same data were catalogued under a study of yellow fever vaccine responses in identical twins.

V usage is TRBV5-6 and J usage is TRBJ2-3; D unresolved. The sequenced material came from PBMCs. This sequence originates from a woman aged 18-29 years in good health. The CDR3 DNA reads as TGTGCCAGCAGCTTACGACGGGCCACAGATACGCAGTATTTT. Protein product: CASSLRRATDTQYF.